The rows below give T cell receptor beta chains drawn from one sample of a study of T cell responses to AZD1222 COVID-19 vaccine. Sequencing was performed with immunoSEQ multiplex PCR; in TCRdb, only in-frame clones are kept and a portion is missing. This table holds under 150,000 clones, approximately 91% found once. The sequences come from peripheral blood, collected 28 days after the second AZD1222 dose. All receptors come from an adult who received the AZD1222 COVID-19 vaccine. Each CDR3 is given with its conserved first and last residue. Fields, in order: D gene, J gene, clone size, V gene, CDR3 DNA, CDR3 protein. D genes are given only for firm matches. Expanded clones get a size class; other rows say once, few or many, or leave the size out.

D: .
J: TRBJ2-2
size: once
V: TRBV5-1
DNA: TGCGCCAGCAGTTCGCTTGGGGGCAGGTCAGGAGGGACCGGGGAGCTGTTTTTT
CDR3: CASSSLGGRSGGTGELFF

D: .
J: TRBJ1-2
size: .
V: TRBV19
DNA: TGTGCCAGTAGTATGGGGGGCTATGGCTACACCTTC
CDR3: CASSMGGYGYTF

D: .
J: TRBJ1-5
size: .
V: TRBV21-1
DNA: TGTGCCAGCAGCAAAGATCGACAGGGTAGTATCAATCAGCCCCAGCATTTT
CDR3: CASSKDRQGSINQPQHF

D: .
J: TRBJ1-1
size: .
V: TRBV5-1
DNA: TGCGCCAGCAGCACCGACGGTCGTGAAGCTTTCTTT
CDR3: CASSTDGREAFF

D: .
J: TRBJ1-6
size: .
V: TRBV6-5
DNA: TGTGCCAGCAGTTACTCGGGGGGCCCCTATAATTCACCCCTCCACTTT
CDR3: CASSYSGGPYNSPLHF

D: TRBD1
J: TRBJ1-3
size: .
V: TRBV20-1
DNA: TGCAGTGCTAGTCGCAGGGGGCGGTCTGGAAACACCATATATTTT
CDR3: CSASRRGRSGNTIYF

D: .
J: TRBJ1-4
size: .
V: TRBV6-5
DNA: TGTGCCAGCAGTTACGCAGCAGGGGAGGCTGAAAAACTGTTTTTT
CDR3: CASSYAAGEAEKLFF

D: .
J: TRBJ1-5
size: few
V: TRBV9
DNA: TGTGCCAGCAGCGCCTCCCCGGACAGTAGCAATCAGCCCCAGCATTTT
CDR3: CASSASPDSSNQPQHF

D: .
J: TRBJ1-4
size: once
V: TRBV5-1
DNA: TGCGCCAGCAGCTTAGGGACGGCAACTAATGAAAAACTGTTTTTT
CDR3: CASSLGTATNEKLFF

D: .
J: TRBJ1-1
size: once
V: TRBV6-5
DNA: TGTGCCAGCTTACTAACCGGTGTAAACACTGAAGCTTTCTTT
CDR3: CASLLTGVNTEAFF

D: .
J: TRBJ1-1
size: .
V: TRBV5-1
DNA: TGCGCCACGAGGGAATTTGGGGAGGACACTGAAGCTTTCTTT
CDR3: CATREFGEDTEAFF

D: TRBD1
J: TRBJ1-2
size: few
V: TRBV5-6
DNA: TGTGCCAGCAGCTCCCCAGGGGGCTGGAACTATGGCTACACCTTC
CDR3: CASSSPGGWNYGYTF

D: TRBD1
J: TRBJ1-3
size: .
V: TRBV6-1
DNA: TGTGCCAGCAGTGCATCCGGGACAGGGTTTCTTGGAAACACCATATATTTT
CDR3: CASSASGTGFLGNTIYF

D: .
J: TRBJ1-5
size: .
V: TRBV10-2
DNA: TGCGCCAGCACTAAACTCGGCGAGGGCAATCAGCCCCAGCATTTT
CDR3: CASTKLGEGNQPQHF

D: TRBD1
J: TRBJ1-6
size: few
V: TRBV7-2
DNA: TGTGCCAGCAGGGGGGGGACAGGGGTTCGTTCACCCCTCCACTTT
CDR3: CASRGGTGVRSPLHF

D: .
J: TRBJ1-3
size: .
V: TRBV9
DNA: TGTGCCAGCAGCGGCCAGGCAAACACCATATATTTT
CDR3: CASSGQANTIYF

D: .
J: TRBJ1-5
size: .
V: TRBV9
DNA: TGTGCCAGCAGCGTGTCCTTGGGCCAGCCCCAGCATTTT
CDR3: CASSVSLGQPQHF

D: .
J: TRBJ1-6
size: .
V: TRBV5-8
DNA: TGTGCCAGCAGCTCCATTTCACCCCTCCACTTT
CDR3: CASSSISPLHF

D: TRBD1
J: TRBJ1-4
size: .
V: TRBV7-3
DNA: TGTGCCAGCAGACGGACAGGAGAGGCTAATGAAAAACTGTTTTTT
CDR3: CASRRTGEANEKLFF

D: .
J: TRBJ2-7
size: .
V: TRBV28
DNA: TGTGCCAGCAGTTTCACCTATCGGGACGACTACGAGCAGTACTTC
CDR3: CASSFTYRDDYEQYF

D: .
J: TRBJ2-2
size: .
V: TRBV5-1
DNA: TGCGCCAGCAGCTTGGACGGAATTGGCACCGGGGAGCTGTTTTTT
CDR3: CASSLDGIGTGELFF

D: .
J: TRBJ1-2
size: .
V: TRBV9
DNA: TGTGCCAGCAGCCCAAACGCGCACTATGGCTACACCTTC
CDR3: CASSPNAHYGYTF

D: .
J: TRBJ1-1
size: .
V: TRBV6-5
DNA: TGTGCCAGCAGTTACGGGAAGGCGGGTAATGAAGCTTTCTTT
CDR3: CASSYGKAGNEAFF

D: TRBD1
J: TRBJ2-1
size: .
V: TRBV5-1
DNA: TGCGCCAGCAGCTCCGACAGGGCGCCTACAACGTTCTTC
CDR3: CASSSDRAPTTFF

D: .
J: TRBJ1-6
size: .
V: TRBV2
DNA: TGTGCCAGCAATCAGGGGTATAATTCACCCCTCCACTTT
CDR3: CASNQGYNSPLHF

D: .
J: TRBJ1-5
size: .
V: TRBV5-8
DNA: TGTGCCAGCAGCTTGTTTGAGGTTGTGCGTCAGCCCCAGCATTTT
CDR3: CASSLFEVVRQPQHF